What follows are 20 T cell receptor beta chains derived from one specimen sequenced in a study of cytomegalovirus exposure and HLA in healthy donors. The PCR had 60 Vbeta and 13 Jbeta primers. Sequencing was performed with immunoSEQ multiplex PCR; in TCRdb, only in-frame clones are kept and a portion is missing. The data contain about 170,000 clones, 80% of them seen just once; the ten biggest clones take up 1%. Material: PBMCs. Receptor source: a woman aged 45-65 years in good health and CMV-seropositive.

Points on this clone: This specimen includes other DNA sequences encoding the same CDR3. This chain links TRBV9 with TRBJ2-3; no firm D call. Deletions cut 0 bases from V and 1 base from J, with 6 bases between. Germline lookup yields CDR1 SGDLS and CDR2 YYNGEE. CDR3 length: 14 residues. The CDR3 nucleotides are TGTGCCAGCAGCGTAGCCCCCGGCACAGATACGCAGTATTTT. Its translation is CASSVAPGTDTQYF.

The chain is built from TRBV27 and TRBJ2-7; D gene uncertain. There are 13 residues in the CDR3. The V end was cut by 6 bases, the J end by 2 bases, with 11 bases between. Germline CDR1 MNHEY, CDR2 SMNVEV (reference sequence). CDR3 protein: CASRRRPAYEQYF. The CDR3 region has the DNA TGTGCCAGCAGGCGCAGGCCGGCCTACGAGCAGTACTTC.

This sequence joins TRBV5-1 and TRBJ2-5, with 13 bases matching TRBD2. This CDR3 region has 17 residues. Germline lookup yields CDR1 SGHRS and CDR2 YFSETQ. V was pared by 1 base and J by 4 bases, with 7 bases of the junction left unmatched. The CDR3 bases are TGCGCCAGCAGCTTGACTAGCGGGGGGGCCTCGACAGAGACCCAGTACTTC. Translated: CASSLTSGGASTETQYF.

The chain couples TRBV7-6 to TRBJ2-7; D perhaps matches TRBD2 (6 bases). The CDR3 is 13 amino acids. Per germline, CDR1 SGHVS and CDR2 FNYEAQ. V shed 1 base and J shed 9 bases, with 13 bases lying between them. CDR3 DNA: TGTGCCAGCAGCTTAGTGGCAGGCGGGGCGCAGTACTTC. Its protein is CASSLVAGGAQYF.

The chain carries TRBV11-3 and TRBJ2-2; TRBD1 matches at 11 bases. The CDR3 runs to 15 residues. J gave up 3 bases and V 5 bases, and 2 bases lay outside the gene matches. Germline CDR1 is SGHNT and CDR2 is YENEEA. CDR3 DNA: TGTGCCAGCAGCAGGGGACAGGGGGACACCGGGGAGCTGTTTTTT. Residues: CASSRGQGDTGELFF.

This clone came up a few times. This rearrangement joins TRBV9 to TRBJ2-7, with 10 bases that match TRBD1. The junction had 8 bases not matched to a gene; V was cut back by 4 bases and J by 7 bases. The CDR3 is 14 amino acids. CDR1 is SGDLS and CDR2 is YYNGEE in the germline V gene. The DNA for the CDR3 is TGTGCCAGCAGCCCGCGGACAGGGGGAGGGGAGCAGTACTTC. This gives the protein CASSPRTGGGEQYF.

This clone was detected a few times. CDR3 amino acids: CASTTSGQQETQYF. CDR3 DNA sequence: TGTGCCAGCACAACTAGCGGGCAACAAGAGACCCAGTACTTC. The gene calls are TRBV28 and TRBJ2-5; 9 bases are shared with TRBD2. CDR3 length equals 14 residues. Per germline, CDR1 MDHEN and CDR2 SYDVKM. Losses at the gene ends were 7 bases for V and 2 bases for J; bases not matched to a gene: 5.

The J gene is TRBJ1-5, the V gene TRBV5-8, with D tentatively TRBD1 (6 bases). The germline V gene encodes CDR1 SGHTS and CDR2 YDEGEE. The CDR3 totals 14 residues. The ends were cut back, 4 bases at V and 9 bases at J, with 17 bases in the middle. The CDR3 sequence: CASSRRQVLGPQHF. In DNA, the CDR3 is TGTGCCAGCAGCCGGCGACAGGTTTTAGGGCCCCAGCATTTT.

The rearrangement joins TRBV25-1 to TRBJ1-4; D is perhaps TRBD1 (6 bases). The germline V gene has CDR1 MGHDK and CDR2 SYGVNS. V lost 1 base and J lost 7, with 13 bases in between. The CDR3 contains 15 residues. The CDR3: CASSEFWTESEKLFF. The CDR3 coding sequence is TGTGCCAGCAGTGAATTCTGGACAGAGTCTGAAAAACTGTTTTTT. Complete variable domain (other parts from reference TRBV25-1 and TRBJ1-4): EADIYQTPRYLVIGTGKKITLECSQTMGHDKMYWYQQDPGMELHLIHYSYGVNSTEKGDLSSESTVSRIRTEHFPLTLESARPSHTSQYLCASSEFWTESEKLFFGSGTQLSVL.

The count of this clone is one. V usage is TRBV28 and J usage is TRBJ1-2; 8 bases are shared with TRBD1. Germline V CDR1 and CDR2: MDHEN, SYDVKM. J lost 4 bases, V lost 6 bases, and 7 bases had no gene match. The CDR3 is made up of 14 amino acids. The CDR3 protein is CASRNGDRLYGYTF. CDR3 nucleotides: TGTGCCAGCAGGAATGGGGACAGGCTCTATGGCTACACCTTC.

The chain is built from TRBV18 and TRBJ2-5; maybe TRBD1 (5 bases). V lost 3 bases and J 5 bases, leaving 13 bases between the germline ends. The CDR3 is 14 amino acids. Germline-derived CDR1 and CDR2 are KGHSH and LQKENI. CDR3 bases: TGTGCCAGCTCACCTCAGGGATTAGGGGAGACCCAGTACTTC. Its translation: CASSPQGLGETQYF.

J is TRBJ2-2 and V is TRBV7-8; D may be TRBD1 (5 bases). Trimming pared 1 base from V and 4 bases from J, leaving 10 bases between. Germline assignment: CDR1 SGHVS and CDR2 FQNEAQ. The CDR3 covers 15 residues. CDR3 in amino acids: CASSLEGQSTGELFF. CDR3 DNA sequence: TGTGCCAGCAGCTTAGAGGGGCAGAGCACCGGGGAGCTGTTTTTT.

This chain joins TRBV4-3 and TRBJ2-7, with TRBD2 matching 8 bases. The DNA end is more similar to TRBJ2-1, so the J call may be wrong. Looked up from germline, CDR1 is LGHNA and CDR2 is YSLEER. This CDR3 spans 14 amino acids. The CDR3 DNA reads as TGCGCCAGCAGCCCCGGGCGGGGGGACTACGAGCAGTTCTTC. The encoded protein is CASSPGRGDYEQFF.

The chain combines TRBV14 with TRBJ2-1; tentative D call: TRBD2 (6 bases). The CDR3 loop spans 15 amino acids. Trimming took 4 bases from V and 4 from J, leaving 14 bases between them. CDR1 and CDR2 from the germline V gene are SGHDN and FVKESK. CDR3 amino acids: CASSRRDGRYNEQFF. In DNA form, the CDR3 reads TGTGCCAGCAGCCGGCGGGACGGACGTTACAATGAGCAGTTCTTC.

The chain recombines TRBV7-3 with TRBJ1-5; no clear D. There are 15 residues in the CDR3. The V and J ends lost 5 bases and 3 bases respectively, with 14 bases between them. Germline V gives CDR1 SGHTA, CDR2 FQGTGA. CDR3 coding DNA: TGTGCCAGCAGCCGAGGGCCTAGCGACAATCAGCCCCAGCATTTT. Its protein product is CASSRGPSDNQPQHF.

This sequence joins TRBV7-8 and TRBJ1-2; possible D gene TRBD1, 5 bases. This CDR3 is 14 amino acids long. Germline CDR1 is SGHVS and CDR2 is FQNEAQ. Between the trimmed V and J ends, which lost 5 bases and 5 bases, there was a span of 15 bases. The CDR3 sequence is CASSPPGTWYGYTF. The CDR3 nucleotides are TGTGCCAGCAGCCCCCCCGGGACTTGGTATGGCTACACCTTC.

The chain is built from TRBV6-1 and TRBJ1-5; D uncertain. The CDR3 consists of 13 residues. In germline, CDR1 is MNHNS, CDR2 SASEGT. Between the trimmed V and J ends, which lost 7 bases and 0 bases, there was a span of 7 bases. CDR3 loop: CASKTASNQPQHF. CDR3 sequence (DNA): TGTGCCAGCAAAACAGCTAGCAATCAGCCCCAGCATTTT.

The V gene is TRBV6-4, the J gene TRBJ1-5; no firm D call. This CDR3 is built from 12 residues. Germline V CDR1 and CDR2: MRHNA, SNTAGT. V dropped 9 bases and J dropped 6 bases, with 12 bases sitting between them. CDR3 coding DNA: TGTGCCAGGTTTATTGGCAGTCAGCCCCAGCATTTT. Translated, it gives CARFIGSQPQHF.

The rearrangement uses TRBV5-4 and TRBJ2-1; 7 nucleotides agree with TRBD2. Germline lookup yields CDR1 SGHNT and CDR2 YYREEE (reference sequence). Unmatched junction bases numbered 12, after V lost 4 bases and J lost 8 bases. The CDR3 spans 15 residues. The CDR3 region has the DNA TGTGCCAGCAGCCCCGGTGGAGCGGGGAGCGATGAGCAGTTCTTC. It translates to CASSPGGAGSDEQFF.

The sample holds one count of this clone. The chain links TRBV7-2 to TRBJ2-7; weak D call: TRBD2 (6 bases). The germline CDR1 and CDR2 sequences are SGHTA and FQGNSA. The V end was cut by 3 bases, the J end by 0 bases, with 12 bases between. This CDR3 comprises 15 residues. The CDR3, as DNA: TGTGCCAGCAGCTTGTCGGGAGTAAGCTCCTACGAGCAGTACTTC. As protein: CASSLSGVSSYEQYF.